The entry below describes one T cell receptor (beta chain). V gave up 5 bases and J gave up 1 base; unmatched junction bases: 8. Germline V lookup: CDR1 MGHRA, CDR2 YSYEKL. The CDR3 loop spans 17 amino acids. The data were taken from a study of technical replicates of blood from a few donors. The assay was immunoSEQ multiplex PCR, and TCRdb's table has in-frame clones only and misses some. The sample contains 55,000 to 80,000 clones, roughly 96% of which appear only once. This TCR was sampled from a human donor in good health. The rearrangement uses TRBV4-1 and TRBJ2-7, with 13 bases lining up with TRBD2. Input material: T cells isolated from PBMCs. The chain's CDR3 is CASSTQPGLAGSYEQYF. CDR3 bases: TGCGCCAGCAGCACACAACCGGGACTAGCGGGATCCTACGAGCAGTACTTC.